Shown below are 26 T cell receptor beta chains from a single sample sequenced in a study of monozygotic twins with inflammatory bowel disease. TCRdb reprocessed the 5' RACE reads and stores each CDR3 protein as one record, lacking DNA. This repertoire comprises just over 300,000 distinct CDR3 sequences; its ten largest clones make up roughly 5.2%. Sequenced sample: blood. The source is a human donor with ulcerative colitis or Crohn's disease, or a healthy co-twin of an affected twin (not recorded which).

The chain uses TRBV7-8 and TRBJ2-3; TCRdb's assignment of TRBD2 cannot be checked, as there is no DNA. The germline CDR1 and CDR2 sequences are SGHVS and FQNEAQ. The CDR3 is 13 residues long. The CDR3 loop reads CASSLREASTQYF. The full variable domain, rest sourced from reference TRBV7-8 and TRBJ2-3, is GAGVSQSPRYKVAKRGQDVALRCDPISGHVSLFWYQQALGQGPEFLTYFQNEAQLDKSGLPSDRFFAERPEGSVSTLKIQRTQQEDSAVYLCASSLREASTQYFGPGTRLTVL.

The chain combines TRBV12-3 or TRBV12-4 with TRBJ2-5; TCRdb lists TRBD1, though no DNA is available to test this call. The CDR3 consists of 14 residues. The CDR3 here is CASREQTGQETQYF.

V and J are TRBV5-1 and TRBJ2-5; TCRdb returns TRBD2, unconfirmable since there is no DNA. Germline V gene data show CDR1 as SGHRS and CDR2 as YFSETQ. This CDR3 region has 15 residues. The CDR3 protein is CASSSLAGAQETQYF. The full variable domain, with the rest looked up from reference TRBV5-1 and TRBJ2-5, is KAGVTQTPRYLIKTRGQQVTLSCSPISGHRSVSWYQQTPGQGLQFLFEYFSETQRNKGNFPGRFSGRQFSNSRSEMNVSTLELGDSALYLCASSSLAGAQETQYFGPGTRLLVL.

This chain connects TRBV11-2 to TRBJ1-5; the TCRdb call, TRBD1, lacks DNA for checking. CDR3 length: 17 amino acids. CDR1 is SGHAT and CDR2 is FQNNGV in the germline V gene. CDR3 in amino acids: CASSPYIPRPGSQPQHF.

The J gene is TRBJ2-2, the V gene TRBV30; the TCRdb call, TRBD1, lacks DNA for checking. The CDR3 contains 13 residues. The germline V gene encodes CDR1 GTSNPN and CDR2 SVGIG (reference sequence). The CDR3 is CAWYQGAAGELFF.

The chain combines TRBV5-1 with TRBJ2-5; TCRdb indicates TRBD1, and absent DNA this call remains unverified. The CDR3 covers 16 residues. Germline loops: CDR1 SGHRS, CDR2 YFSETQ. The CDR3 region is CASSLRGPGYQETQYF.

V and J are TRBV28 and TRBJ2-7. CDR3 length equals 14 residues. From germline, CDR1 is MDHEN and CDR2 SYDVKM. The CDR3 is CASSLTAKSYEQYF.

The chain is built from TRBV7-9 and TRBJ2-1; TCRdb designates TRBD2, a call that cannot be tested without DNA. The CDR3 has 17 residues. Germline assignment: CDR1 SEHNR and CDR2 FQNEAQ (reference sequence). This CDR3 is CASSENEREGRYNEQFF.

The chain links TRBV18 to TRBJ2-7; without DNA, the TCRdb call of TRBD1 cannot be checked. This CDR3 region has 17 residues. Germline CDR1 is KGHSH and CDR2 is LQKENI. CDR3: CASSLPPKTGGVDEQYF.

V and J are TRBV5-1 and TRBJ1-2; the TCRdb call, TRBD1, lacks DNA for checking. Germline V CDR1 and CDR2: SGHRS, YFSETQ. This CDR3 spans 16 amino acids. The CDR3 protein is CASSLAGGNINYGYTF.

The V call is TRBV9, the J call TRBJ2-2. Looked up from germline, CDR1 is SGDLS and CDR2 is YYNGEE. The CDR3 loop spans 14 amino acids. CDR3 region: CASSAGSNTGELFF.

The chain joins TRBV12-3 or TRBV12-4 to TRBJ2-2. The CDR3 runs 14 residues. The CDR3 reads CASSPQETGGELFF.

This sequence joins TRBV9 and TRBJ2-2; the TRBD1 assignment by TCRdb is unverifiable without DNA. The germline V gene encodes CDR1 SGDLS and CDR2 YYNGEE. The CDR3 runs to 18 residues. The CDR3 reads CASSVEGGGLAETGELFF.

The chain couples TRBV7-3 to TRBJ1-1; TCRdb picks TRBD1, but there is no DNA to check that call. This CDR3 contains 13 residues. Per germline, CDR1 SGHTA and CDR2 FQGTGA. CDR3 in amino acids: CASSPFGTDEAFF.

The chain joins TRBV5-6 to TRBJ2-5. Germline V gene data show CDR1 as SGHDT and CDR2 as YYEEEE. The CDR3 extends over 14 amino acids. Here the CDR3 reads CASSSSWKGETQYF.

This sequence joins TRBV5-5 and TRBJ2-3. Germline CDR1 is SGHKS and CDR2 is YYEKEE (reference sequence). The CDR3 runs 16 residues. The CDR3 region is CASSLPSSLSTDTQYF. The entire variable domain, with the rest obtained from reference TRBV5-5 and TRBJ2-3, is as follows: DAGVTQSPTHLIKTRGQQVTLRCSPISGHKSVSWYQQVLGQGPQFIFQYYEKEERGRGNFPDRFSARQFPNYSSELNVNALLLGDSALYLCASSLPSSLSTDTQYFGPGTRLTVL.

The chain has TRBV7-2 and TRBJ1-5; TCRdb's D call of TRBD1 is untestable without DNA. CDR1 is SGHTA, CDR2 FQGNSA, per germline. The CDR3 covers 16 residues. This CDR3 reads CASSKGQYGGNQPQHF.

The chain is built from TRBV20-1 and TRBJ2-3; TCRdb's D call of TRBD1 is untestable without DNA. The germline gives CDR1 DFQATT, CDR2 SNEGSKA (reference sequence). This CDR3 spans 12 amino acids. The CDR3 loop is CSASKTTGLLYF.

The rearrangement joins TRBV29-1 to TRBJ1-2. This CDR3 has 13 residues. Germline values: CDR1 SQVTM, CDR2 ANQGSEA. CDR3 amino acids: CSVEEWKSDGYTF.

The chain is built from TRBV5-1 and TRBJ1-1; TCRdb selects TRBD1, and the lack of DNA leaves this call unchecked. Germline V gives CDR1 SGHRS, CDR2 YFSETQ. This CDR3 spans 14 amino acids. CDR3 region: CASSSYRVDTEAFF.

V gene TRBV7-2 combines with J gene TRBJ1-5; TCRdb proposes TRBD1, but this gene call is untestable without DNA. The CDR3 has 15 residues. From germline, CDR1 is SGHTA and CDR2 FQGNSA. The CDR3 protein is CASSLGRGQGQPQHF.

The chain joins TRBV21-1 to TRBJ1-2; the TCRdb call, TRBD1, lacks DNA for checking. TRBV21-1 is designated a pseudogene. The CDR3 covers 11 residues. Here the CDR3 reads CARGGGFGYTF.

The J gene is TRBJ2-1, the V gene TRBV5-1; TCRdb returns TRBD1, unconfirmable since there is no DNA. Germline V gene sequence: CDR1 SGHRS, CDR2 YFSETQ. The CDR3 runs to 13 residues. CDR3 amino acids: CASSSSGGWEQFF.

This chain joins TRBV20-1 and TRBJ2-5; TCRdb selects TRBD2, and the lack of DNA leaves this call unchecked. Per the germline V gene, CDR1 is DFQATT and CDR2 is SNEGSKA (reference sequence). This CDR3 contains 17 residues. The CDR3 protein is CSARGTSGRRFQETQYF.

The CDR3: CASSPYRDRGPNEQFF. The rearrangement joins TRBV7-8 to TRBJ2-1; the TCRdb call, TRBD1, lacks DNA for checking. The CDR3 runs to 16 residues. Germline lookup yields CDR1 SGHVS and CDR2 FQNEAQ.

The V gene is TRBV12-3 or TRBV12-4, the J gene TRBJ2-7; as DNA is missing, the TRBD1 call by TCRdb cannot be tested. This CDR3 contains 14 residues. The chain's CDR3 is CASSLVRGFDEQYF.